Sequencing of this T cell receptor beta chain was carried out in a study of shared clonotypes between healthy human individuals (dated by TCRdb to about 2020). Background on the whole study: A few men and two women, aged 18 to 49 years, made up the cohort. For each donor, CD4 naive and CD4 memory were each run on three plates, CD8 naive on two plates, and CD8 memory on one plate. To estimate repertoire size and how much clonotypes are shared between individuals, the study performed deep sequencing of blood TCR repertoires from a few healthy adults. Libraries were prepared and TCR repertoires were sequenced by different laboratories using diverse techniques, in order to increase sequencing depth and limit assay-specific biases. Per donor, leukapheresis produced somewhere between about 0.94 and 9.5 billion PBMCs.

TCR CDR3 regions were amplified from genomic DNA by multiplex PCR using the deep immunoSEQ assay. Extracted genomic DNA from each cell subset was spread evenly across all wells of several immunoSEQ 96-well plates, with each plate serving as a replicate. For sorted subsets, about 200 ng genomic DNA, equal to 25,000 to 35,000 T cell genomes, was loaded into each replicate PCR. Purified libraries were quantified with a Qubit 3.0 fluorometer, sized on a Bioanalyzer 2100, and re-quantified with the KAPA Library Quantification kit. Every immunoSEQ 96-well plate was sequenced on a dedicated single-read 150-cycle Illumina NextSeq 550 flow cell. On the study's bioinformatics: The immunoSEQ output contained only junctional sequences without quality scores, so filtering could not match that applied to full-length reads. To assign V/J genes and CDR3, sequences were annotated against IMGT germline references using PyIR, a Python wrapper for IgBLAST v1.9. Reads were removed for weak V/J assignments (E-value above 1e-6), missing CDR3, stop codons, out-of-frame junctions, or ambiguous translated residues. V3J clonotypes were defined as sequences sharing the same inferred V gene, J gene, and CDR3 amino acid sequence. The percentage overlap between two repertoires was calculated by dividing the number of shared unique clonotypes by the size of the smaller repertoire. Repertoire richness was assessed with RTK rarefaction, the Chao1 estimator, and Recon v2.1 estimates of unobserved clonotypes. For all TCRbeta clonotypes obtained by the gDNA method from a handful of donors, generation probabilities were computed with OLGA. Sourced from immuneACCESS, this table was stored by TCRdb with only in-frame sequences that have V and J called. A share of the clones is absent; for the studies checked, an unresolved V gene accounts for under half, and the remainder has no known explanation. V, J and clone size are taken as reported in that table, and D and trimming were inferred from the DNA itself. Present in this sample are 2,100,000 or so clones, 90% to 97% of which were seen just once. The top ten hold roughly 0.13% of the sample.

The donors were healthy, HIV-negative adults with no recently reported acute infections or vaccinations. Every donor was a Caucasian adult living in Nashville, Tennessee, USA. Magnetic negative selection was used to enrich CD4+ T cells, after which naive cells were positively selected on CD45RA and the negative fraction became the memory subset. After blood collection by leukapheresis, PBMCs were isolated using Ficoll-Histopaque density gradient centrifugation and then cryopreserved in the vapor phase of liquid nitrogen. Purity and quantity of every magnetically sorted T cell population were checked by analytical flow cytometry. Each sorted fraction had its genomic DNA isolated and then quantified by UV absorbance on a Nanodrop 2000c. Beyond this particular receptor, the publication reports: The genetic and exposure-history diversity represented was limited by the small number of donors. Sampling was limited to blood, and TCR repertoires in tissue likely differ from TCR repertoires in blood. Larger estimated clonotype richness was generally found for naive subsets than for memory subsets. Pairwise subsampling led to the expectation that sequencing depth would affect the degree of clonotype sharing among donors. Even with the large sequencing depth, rarefaction of the sorted-subset datasets indicated that sequencing was incomplete. Higher generation probabilities were observed for clonotypes shared by all four sorted-subset donors than for non-shared clonotypes. Approximately 5% of naive CD4, around 3.5% of naive CD8, around 2.3% of memory CD4, and over 0.35% of memory CD8 clonotypes were shared across a few donors.

Measured from the cysteine to the phenylalanine, the CDR3 is 15 residues long. CDR3 DNA only is kept here, 45 bases in frame from base 1. Concerning this clone: Its antigen remains unidentified. No base quality values were provided; no much bigger clone lies one nucleotide off.

This sequence uses TRBV7-5 and TRBJ1-4. TRBV7-5 is tagged as a pseudogene. Specimen: naive CD4+ T cells sorted from blood. The meaning of the sample's cell subset or site label: CD45RA+ positively selected. The clonotype comes from a man between 18 and 35 years old in good health. The sequence in DNA is TGTGCCAGAACCCTTCCTATGATAGTTCATGAAAAACTGTTTTTT. Its translation is CARTLPMIVHEKLFF.